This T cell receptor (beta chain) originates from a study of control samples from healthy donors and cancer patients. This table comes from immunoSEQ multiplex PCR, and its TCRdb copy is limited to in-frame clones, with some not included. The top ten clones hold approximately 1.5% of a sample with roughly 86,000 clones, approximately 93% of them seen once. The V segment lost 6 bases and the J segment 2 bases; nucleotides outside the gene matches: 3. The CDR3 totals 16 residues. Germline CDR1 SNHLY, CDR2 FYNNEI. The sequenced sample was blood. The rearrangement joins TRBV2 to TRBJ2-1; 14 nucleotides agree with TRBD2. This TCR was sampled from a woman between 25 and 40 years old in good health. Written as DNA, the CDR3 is TGTGCCAGCAGACGGACTAGCGGGAGGACCTACAATGAGCAGTTCTTC. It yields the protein CASRRTSGRTYNEQFF. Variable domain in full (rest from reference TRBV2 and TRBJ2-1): EPEVTQTPSHQVTQMGQEVILRCVPISNHLYFYWYRQILGQKVEFLVSFYNNEISEKSEIFDDQFSVERPDGSNFTLKIRSTKLEDSAMYFCASRRTSGRTYNEQFFGPGTRLTVL.